This T cell receptor (beta chain) was captured by sequencing in a study of T-cell reconstitution after alpha-beta-depleted transplantation in children. Study-level findings and limits: Among T cells one year after transplant, newly produced cells accounted for most counts and diversity.

This clonotype came up a few times. Its cognate antigen is unknown. Molecular barcoding with unique molecular identifiers was used for the TCRbeta library. TCRdb fed the PCR reads into MiXCR, producing one record per CDR3 protein. The sample lists 670,000 or so distinct CDR3 sequences; under 15% were seen once. This CDR3 has 14 amino acids. V trimming: 3 bases; J trimming: 3 bases; junction bases outside the gene matches: 6. The germline V gene has CDR1 DFQATT and CDR2 SNEGSKA (reference sequence). This material consisted of PBMCs, taken before TCRalphabeta/CD19-depleted stem cell transplant. This TCR derives from a girl aged 2-10 years with congenital amegakaryocytic thrombocytopenia, due to receive a stem cell transplant. The gene calls are TRBV20-1 and TRBJ2-7; 9 nucleotides align to TRBD2. DNA of the CDR3: TGCAGTGCTAGGGGGAGCGGGGGGATCTACGAGCAGTACTTC. This translates into CSARGSGGIYEQYF.